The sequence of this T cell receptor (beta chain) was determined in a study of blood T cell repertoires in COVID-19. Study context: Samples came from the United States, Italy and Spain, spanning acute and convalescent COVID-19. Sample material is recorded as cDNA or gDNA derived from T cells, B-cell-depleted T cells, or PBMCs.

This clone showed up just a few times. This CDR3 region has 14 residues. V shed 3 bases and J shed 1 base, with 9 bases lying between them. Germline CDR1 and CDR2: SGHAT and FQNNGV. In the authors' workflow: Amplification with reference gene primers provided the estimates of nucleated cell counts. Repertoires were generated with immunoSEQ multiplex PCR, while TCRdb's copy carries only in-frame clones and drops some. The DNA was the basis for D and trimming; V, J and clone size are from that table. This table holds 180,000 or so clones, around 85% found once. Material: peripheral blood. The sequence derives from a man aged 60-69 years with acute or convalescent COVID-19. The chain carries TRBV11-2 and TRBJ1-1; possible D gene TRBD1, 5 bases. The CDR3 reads CASSLETGNTEAFF. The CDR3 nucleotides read TGTGCCAGCAGCTTGGAAACAGGGAACACTGAAGCTTTCTTT. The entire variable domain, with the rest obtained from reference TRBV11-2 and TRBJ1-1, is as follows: EAGVAQSPRYKIIEKRQSVAFWCNPISGHATLYWYQQILGQGPKLLIQFQNNGVVDDSQLPKDRFSAERLKGVDSTLKIQPAKLEDSAVYLCASSLETGNTEAFFGQGTRLTVV.